This T cell receptor (beta chain) was retrieved from a study of cytomegalovirus exposure and HLA in healthy donors. V was cut by 3 bases and J by 13 bases, with 16 bases left in between. This CDR3 has 13 amino acids. Germline V gene data show CDR1 as SGHTA and CDR2 as FQGTGA. The PCR ran on 60 Vbeta and 13 Jbeta primers. The data were produced by immunoSEQ multiplex PCR, yet TCRdb's version contains in-frame clones alone and is incomplete. Of roughly 170,000 clones in the sample, roughly 80% were seen once. Unrecorded immune exposure was likely among donors, who were nominally healthy when sampled. General study findings and limits: A missense DCLRE1C variant was associated with V- and J-gene trimming of TCR beta chains in a later analysis, and an independent cohort replicated the association. The investigators catalogued some 160 TCR beta chains as cytomegalovirus-associated.

Concerning this clone itself: Its antigen remains unidentified.

This clonotype was obtained from a woman aged 50 to 60 in good health and CMV-seropositive. Sequencing was performed on PBMCs. The chain links TRBV7-3 to TRBJ2-1; no clear D gene. CDR3 loop: CASSLESAGAQFF. CDR3 in DNA: TGTGCCAGCAGCTTGGAGAGCGCCGGAGCACAGTTCTTC. The variable domain in full, completed from reference TRBV7-3 and TRBJ2-1, reads GAGVSQTPSNKVTEKGKYVELRCDPISGHTALYWYRQSLGQGPEFLIYFQGTGAADDSGLPNDRFFAVRPEGSVSTLKIQRTERGDSAVYLCASSLESAGAQFFGPGTRLTVL.